This TCR beta chain was identified during a study of T cell repertoires in cytomegalovirus infection. Study background: TCR beta signatures that were public indicated CMV infection and matching HLA type.

V gave up 3 bases and J gave up 3 bases, with 9 bases separating them. The germline V gene encodes CDR1 MNHEY and CDR2 SVGEGT. The CDR3 length is 14 residues. TCRdb processed the reads anew with MiXCR; each CDR3 protein has one entry. The sample carries 210,000 or so distinct CDR3 sequences, approximately 7% recorded once. Study-level points and caveats: Cumulative public TCR beta family frequency identified carriers of CMV plus the relevant HLA. In two of eight donors, the top clonotype was HLA-C-restricted CMV-specific.

This clonotype came up a few times. What it binds is unknown. The sequence came from a human donor in good health (CMV status not recorded). Some clones in this sample may be carry-over from other donors' samples. The sequenced sample was PBMCs. The chain recombines TRBV6-2 or TRBV6-3 with TRBJ1-5; D is ambiguous. This chain's CDR3 is CASSYRPPNQPQHF. The CDR3 DNA is TGTGCCAGCAGTTATCGGCCCCCCAATCAGCCCCAGCATTTT.